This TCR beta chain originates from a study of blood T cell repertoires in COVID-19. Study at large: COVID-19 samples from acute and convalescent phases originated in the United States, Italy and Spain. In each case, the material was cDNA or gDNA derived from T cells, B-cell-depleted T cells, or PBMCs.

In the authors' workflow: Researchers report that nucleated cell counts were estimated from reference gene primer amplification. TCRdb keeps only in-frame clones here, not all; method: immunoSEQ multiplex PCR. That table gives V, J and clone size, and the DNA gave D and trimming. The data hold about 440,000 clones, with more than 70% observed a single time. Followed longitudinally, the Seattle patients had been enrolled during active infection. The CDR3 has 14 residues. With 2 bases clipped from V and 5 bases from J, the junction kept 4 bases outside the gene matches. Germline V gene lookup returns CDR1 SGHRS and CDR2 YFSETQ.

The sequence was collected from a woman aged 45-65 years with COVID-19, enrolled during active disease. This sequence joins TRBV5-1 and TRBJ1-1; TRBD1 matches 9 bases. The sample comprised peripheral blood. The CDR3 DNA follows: TGCGCCAGCAGCTTACAGGGGGCGCAGACTGAAGCTTTCTTT. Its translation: CASSLQGAQTEAFF.